This is a list of T cell receptor beta chains from one sample in a study of beta chain features in type 1 diabetes. Sequenced by immunoSEQ multiplex PCR; TCRdb stores in-frame clones only, minus some. Of almost 250,000 clones listed, about 14% are singletons. The material sequenced was naive CD4+ T cells from blood. Receptors originate from a woman aged 40 to 55 in good health. CDR3s include the opening cysteine and the closing phenylalanine or tryptophan. The order of the fields is clone size, J gene, D gene, V gene, CDR3 protein, CDR3 DNA. The D gene is left open where the match is weak. Clone size is not always given. Where it is, it says once, few, many or a class for expanded clones.

-	TRBJ2-7	-	TRBV6-4	CASSGFSQGPSYEQYF	TGTGCCAGCAGTGGATTCAGTCAGGGCCCCTCCTACGAGCAGTACTTC
-	TRBJ1-2	-	TRBV6-5	CASRSDIDYGYTF	TGTGCCAGCAGGTCGGACATAGACTATGGCTACACCTTC
few	TRBJ2-3	-	TRBV6-6	CASSYLADTQYF	TGTGCCAGCAGTTACCTAGCCGATACGCAGTATTTT
few	TRBJ2-3	-	TRBV6-5	CASSPLNTDTQYF	TGTGCCAGCAGCCCCTTAAACACAGATACGCAGTATTTT
few	TRBJ2-3	TRBD2	TRBV6-6	CASYLTGGGTDTQYF	TGTGCCAGCTACCTGACGGGGGGGGGTACAGATACGCAGTATTTT
-	TRBJ2-3	TRBD1	TRBV5-1	CASSLGQGPDTQYF	TGCGCCAGCAGCTTGGGACAGGGCCCAGATACGCAGTATTTT
-	TRBJ1-1	TRBD1	TRBV5-6	CASSSMDRGQAFF	TGTGCCAGCAGCTCGATGGACAGGGGGCAAGCTTTCTTT
few	TRBJ1-6	-	TRBV19	CASRALDANSPLHF	TGTGCCAGTAGAGCCCTAGACGCGAATTCACCCCTCCACTTT
-	TRBJ1-1	-	TRBV27	CASSEAGGSTEAFF	TGTGCCAGCTCCGAGGCGGGCGGGAGCACTGAAGCTTTCTTT
few	TRBJ2-1	TRBD2	TRBV4-1	CASSHEAGAVNEQFF	TGCGCCAGCAGCCATGAAGCGGGGGCCGTCAATGAGCAGTTCTTC
-	TRBJ1-5	TRBD1	TRBV18	CASSPAGQGGQPQHF	TGTGCCAGCTCACCAGCCGGACAGGGTGGTCAGCCCCAGCATTTT
-	TRBJ2-6	-	TRBV7-9	CASSLLLPSSGANILTF	TGTGCCAGCAGCCTGTTACTTCCCAGCTCTGGGGCCAACATCCTGACTTTC
-	TRBJ1-2	TRBD1	TRBV7-9	CASSLVRGQGSGYTF	TGTGCCAGCAGCTTAGTGCGGGGACAGGGGAGTGGCTACACCTTC
many	TRBJ1-4	-	TRBV7-9	CASSLAQGSEKLFF	TGTGCCAGCAGCTTAGCCCAGGGGTCGGAAAAACTGTTTTTT
-	TRBJ1-4	-	TRBV7-2	CASSPQSRVETEKLFF	TGTGCCAGCAGCCCCCAGTCCAGGGTGGAAACCGAAAAACTGTTTTTT
-	TRBJ2-3	-	TRBV6-6	CASRSWGGLTDTQYF	TGTGCCAGCAGGTCCTGGGGGGGCCTCACAGATACGCAGTATTTT
few	TRBJ2-7	-	TRBV19	CASSISGDAYEQYF	TGTGCCAGTAGTATATCGGGGGATGCCTACGAGCAGTACTTC
few	TRBJ2-1	TRBD2	TRBV11-2	CASNSLVGEGEQFF	TGTGCCAGCAACAGCTTAGTGGGGGAGGGTGAGCAGTTCTTC
few	TRBJ2-1	-	TRBV12-5	CASALRRSSYNEQFF	TGTGCTAGTGCTCTGCGTAGGAGCTCCTACAATGAGCAGTTCTTC
-	TRBJ2-5	-	TRBV7-2	CASSPGRQGKYF	TGTGCCAGCAGCCCCGGTAGGCAGGGAAAGTACTTC
few	TRBJ2-7	-	TRBV6-5	CASSYTVGRSYEQYF	TGTGCCAGCAGTTACACGGTGGGGCGATCCTACGAGCAGTACTTC
-	TRBJ1-2	TRBD1	TRBV7-2	CASRPDRVAGYTF	TGTGCCAGCAGGCCTGACAGGGTTGCTGGCTACACCTTC
-	TRBJ1-1	-	TRBV7-2	CASSLRVPADTEAFF	TGTGCCAGCAGCTTAAGGGTCCCAGCGGACACTGAAGCTTTCTTT
-	TRBJ2-7	TRBD1	TRBV15	CATMPGQGIREQYF	TGTGCCACCATGCCGGGACAGGGAATTCGCGAGCAGTACTTC
few	TRBJ1-2	-	TRBV7-9	CASSPGGGYGYTF	TGTGCCAGCAGCCCCGGGGGGGGCTATGGCTACACCTTC
few	TRBJ1-5	TRBD1	TRBV2	CASSGTGSSQPQHF	TGTGCCAGCAGTGGGACAGGGTCAAGTCAGCCCCAGCATTTT